The T cell receptor (beta chain) described here comes from a study of brain T cells in children with intractable seizures. Study results and limitations: Patients' HCMV serostatus was unknown; virus specificity rests on CDR3 similarity alone. Pre-surgery blood may have been undersampled, hiding some clones.

Time point of the sample: blood from clinic visit 5 months post-surgery; TSC patient then seizure free. Only cases whose brain tissue showed the highest T cell transcript signatures were sequenced. Before surgery, patients took at least one anti-epileptic drug. The germline V gene has CDR1 MGHRA and CDR2 YSYEKL. The CDR3 covers 13 residues. V was shortened by 2 bases and J by 12 bases, with 16 bases between the two germline ends. Clones were read by immunoSEQ multiplex PCR, and TCRdb kept only the in-frame ones, dropping some. The data contain about 340,000 clones, 93% of them seen just once; the ten biggest clones take up 5% to 7%. Comment on this clone: Antigen specificity is unknown.

The sequencing here drew on peripheral blood, taken 4 to 5 months after surgery. The V call is TRBV4-1, the J call TRBJ1-1; TRBD1 is a possible D gene (5 bases). The sequence derives from a boy in the first two years of life with tuberous sclerosis and intractable seizures. CDR3 region: CASSQSPPTGTFF. In nucleotides, the CDR3 is TGCGCCAGCAGCCAATCCCCACCTACAGGTACTTTCTTT.